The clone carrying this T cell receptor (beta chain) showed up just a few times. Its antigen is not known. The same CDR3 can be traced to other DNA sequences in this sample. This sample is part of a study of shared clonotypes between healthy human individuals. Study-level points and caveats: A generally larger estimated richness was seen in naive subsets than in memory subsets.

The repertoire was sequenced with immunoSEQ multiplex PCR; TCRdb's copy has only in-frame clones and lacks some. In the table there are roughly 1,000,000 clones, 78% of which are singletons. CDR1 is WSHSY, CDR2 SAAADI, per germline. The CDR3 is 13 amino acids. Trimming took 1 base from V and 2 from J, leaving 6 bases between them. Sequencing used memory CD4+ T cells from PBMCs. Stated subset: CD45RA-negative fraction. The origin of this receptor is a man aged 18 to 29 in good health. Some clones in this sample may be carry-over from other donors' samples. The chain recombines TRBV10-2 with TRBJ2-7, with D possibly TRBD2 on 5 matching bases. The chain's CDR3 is CASSEFGAYEQYF. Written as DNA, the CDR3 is TGCGCCAGCAGTGAGTTCGGGGCCTACGAGCAGTACTTC.